This T cell receptor beta chain originates from a study of T-cell reconstitution after alpha-beta-depleted transplantation in children. The length of the CDR3 is 16 residues. Trimming cost V 6 bases and J 1 base, with 17 bases left between them. Germline CDR1 reads MNHEY; CDR2 reads SMNVEV (reference sequence). Unique molecular identifiers were used in preparing the TCRbeta library. In TCRdb, the PCR reads were re-called with MiXCR into one record per CDR3 protein. This table holds some 500,000 distinct CDR3 sequences, around 18% found once. This clonotype was seen only a few times. This sequence joins TRBV27 and TRBJ2-3, with D hard to call. The sequence was collected from a human donor who donated a stem cell graft to a child with acute lymphoblastic leukemia. Sequencing used PBMCs from the stem cell graft donor, obtained from the stem cell graft. CDR3 protein: CASSSDTYTGTDTQYF. DNA for the CDR3: TGTGCCAGCAGCTCAGATACTTACACAGGCACAGATACGCAGTATTTT.